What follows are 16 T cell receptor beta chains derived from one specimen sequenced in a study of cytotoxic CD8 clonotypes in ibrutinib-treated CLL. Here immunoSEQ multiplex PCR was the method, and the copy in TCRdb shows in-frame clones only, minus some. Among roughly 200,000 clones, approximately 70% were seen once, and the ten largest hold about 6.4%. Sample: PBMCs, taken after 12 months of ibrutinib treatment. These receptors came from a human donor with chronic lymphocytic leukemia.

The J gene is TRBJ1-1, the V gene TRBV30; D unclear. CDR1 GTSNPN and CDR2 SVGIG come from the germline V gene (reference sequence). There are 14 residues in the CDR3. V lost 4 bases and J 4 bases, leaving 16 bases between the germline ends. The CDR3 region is CAWTPGPTSTEAFF. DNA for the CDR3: TGTGCCTGGACCCCGGGCCCAACGAGCACTGAAGCTTTCTTT.

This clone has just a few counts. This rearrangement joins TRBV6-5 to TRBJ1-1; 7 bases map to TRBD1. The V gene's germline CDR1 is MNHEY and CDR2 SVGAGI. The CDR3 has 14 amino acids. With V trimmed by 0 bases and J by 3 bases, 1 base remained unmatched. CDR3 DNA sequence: TGTGCCAGCAGTTACTCGACAGGGTACACTGAAGCTTTCTTT. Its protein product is CASSYSTGYTEAFF.

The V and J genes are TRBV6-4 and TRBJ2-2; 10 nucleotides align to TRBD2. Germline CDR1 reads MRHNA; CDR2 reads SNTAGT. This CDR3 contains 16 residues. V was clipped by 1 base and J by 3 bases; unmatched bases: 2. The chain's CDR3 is CASSDLGLADTGELFF. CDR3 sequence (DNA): TGTGCCAGCAGTGACTTAGGACTAGCGGACACCGGGGAGCTGTTTTTT.

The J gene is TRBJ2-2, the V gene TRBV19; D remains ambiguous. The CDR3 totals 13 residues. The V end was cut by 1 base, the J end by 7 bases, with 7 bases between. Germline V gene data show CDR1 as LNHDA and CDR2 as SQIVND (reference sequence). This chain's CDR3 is CASSIGSGGELFF. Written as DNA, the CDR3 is TGTGCCAGTAGTATAGGTTCAGGCGGGGAGCTGTTTTTT. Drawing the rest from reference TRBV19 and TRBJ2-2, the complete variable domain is DGGITQSPKYLFRKEGQNVTLSCEQNLNHDAMYWYRQDPGQGLRLIYYSQIVNDFQKGDIAEGYSVSREKKESFPLTVTSAQKNPTAFYLCASSIGSGGELFFGEGSRLTVL.

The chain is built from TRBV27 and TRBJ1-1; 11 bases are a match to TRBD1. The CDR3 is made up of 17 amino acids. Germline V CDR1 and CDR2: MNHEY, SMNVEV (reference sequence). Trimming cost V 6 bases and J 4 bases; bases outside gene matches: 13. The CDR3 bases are TGTGCCAGCAGCCCCTCCGGGACAGGGGGGCGAAGCACTGAAGCTTTCTTT. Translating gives CASSPSGTGGRSTEAFF.

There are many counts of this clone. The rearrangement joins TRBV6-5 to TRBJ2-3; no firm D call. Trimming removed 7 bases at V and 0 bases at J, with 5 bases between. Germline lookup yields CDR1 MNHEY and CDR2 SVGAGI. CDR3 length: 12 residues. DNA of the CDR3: TGTGCCAGCACTACTAGCACAGATACGCAGTATTTT. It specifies CASTTSTDTQYF.

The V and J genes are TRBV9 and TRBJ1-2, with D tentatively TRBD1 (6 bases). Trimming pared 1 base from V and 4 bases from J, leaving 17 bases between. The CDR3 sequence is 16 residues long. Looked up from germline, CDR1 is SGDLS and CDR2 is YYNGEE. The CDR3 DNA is TGTGCCAGCAGCGTATGGAAGGGGGGAGGATTCTATGGCTACACCTTC. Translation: CASSVWKGGGFYGYTF.

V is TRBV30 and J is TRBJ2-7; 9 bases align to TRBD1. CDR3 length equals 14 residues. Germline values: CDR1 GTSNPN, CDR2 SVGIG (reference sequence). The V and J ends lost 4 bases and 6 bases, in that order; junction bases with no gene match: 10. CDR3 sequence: CAWKPGTGRLEQYF. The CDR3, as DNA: TGTGCCTGGAAACCCGGGACAGGGCGGCTCGAGCAGTACTTC.

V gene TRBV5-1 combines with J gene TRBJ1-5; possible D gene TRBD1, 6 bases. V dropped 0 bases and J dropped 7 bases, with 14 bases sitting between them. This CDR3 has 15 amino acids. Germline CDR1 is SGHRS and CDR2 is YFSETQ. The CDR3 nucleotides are TGCGCCAGCAGCTTGGGGGCAGGGGTTCGACAGCCCCAGCATTTT. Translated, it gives CASSLGAGVRQPQHF.

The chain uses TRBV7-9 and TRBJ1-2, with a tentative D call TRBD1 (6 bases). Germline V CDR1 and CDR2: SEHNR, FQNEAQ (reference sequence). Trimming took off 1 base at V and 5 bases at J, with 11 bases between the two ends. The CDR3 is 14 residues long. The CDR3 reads CASSLGAGEYGYTF. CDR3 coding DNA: TGTGCCAGCAGCTTAGGGGCAGGGGAGTATGGCTACACCTTC.

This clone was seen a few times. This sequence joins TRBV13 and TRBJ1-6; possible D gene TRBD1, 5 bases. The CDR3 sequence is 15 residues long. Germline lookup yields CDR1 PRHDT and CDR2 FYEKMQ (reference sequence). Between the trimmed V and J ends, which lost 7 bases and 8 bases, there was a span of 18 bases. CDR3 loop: CASTRPDTSHSPLHF. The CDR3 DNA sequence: TGTGCCAGCACCCGCCCGGACACCTCCCATTCACCCCTCCACTTT.

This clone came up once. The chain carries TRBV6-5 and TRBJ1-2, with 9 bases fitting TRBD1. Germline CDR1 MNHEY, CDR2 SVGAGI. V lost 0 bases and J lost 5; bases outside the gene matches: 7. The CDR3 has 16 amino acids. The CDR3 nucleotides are TGTGCCAGCAGTTACTCACAGGGGGCAAGGGGTTATGGCTACACCTTC. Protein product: CASSYSQGARGYGYTF.

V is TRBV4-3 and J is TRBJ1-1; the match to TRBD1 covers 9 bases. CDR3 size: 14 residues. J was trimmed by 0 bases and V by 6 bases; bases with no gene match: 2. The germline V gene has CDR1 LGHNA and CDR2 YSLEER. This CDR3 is CASSRDRVNTEAFF. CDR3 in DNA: TGCGCCAGCAGTCGGGACAGGGTGAACACTGAAGCTTTCTTT.

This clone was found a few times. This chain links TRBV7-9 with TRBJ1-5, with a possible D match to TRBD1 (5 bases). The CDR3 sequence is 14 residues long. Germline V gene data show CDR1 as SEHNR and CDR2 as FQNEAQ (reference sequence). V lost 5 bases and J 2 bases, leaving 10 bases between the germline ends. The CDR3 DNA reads TGTGCCAGCAGCCCGGGGACGGGCAATCAGCCCCAGCATTTT. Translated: CASSPGTGNQPQHF. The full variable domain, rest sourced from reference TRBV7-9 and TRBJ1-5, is DTGVSQNPRHKITKRGQNVTFRCDPISEHNRLYWYRQTLGQGPEFLTYFQNEAQLEKSRLLSDRFSAERPKGSFSTLEIQRTEQGDSAMYLCASSPGTGNQPQHFGDGTRLSIL.

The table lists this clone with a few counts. The CDR3 bases are TGTGCCAGCAGCCTGGGGGCAGGGACCGCCAACTATGGCTACACCTTC. Its translation is CASSLGAGTANYGYTF. The chain is built from TRBV5-4 and TRBJ1-2; the D gene is possibly TRBD1 (6 bases). V lost 4 bases and J 2 bases, leaving 18 bases between the germline ends. The germline gives CDR1 SGHNT, CDR2 YYREEE (reference sequence). This CDR3 is 16 amino acids long.

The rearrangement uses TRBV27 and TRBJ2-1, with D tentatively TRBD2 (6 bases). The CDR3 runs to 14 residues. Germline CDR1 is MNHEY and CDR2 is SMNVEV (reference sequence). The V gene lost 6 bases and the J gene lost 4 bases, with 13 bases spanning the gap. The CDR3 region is CASRSRESYNEQFF. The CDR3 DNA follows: TGTGCCAGCAGGAGCCGGGAGTCTTACAATGAGCAGTTCTTC.